The rows below give T cell receptor beta chains drawn from one sample of a study of tumor-infiltrating lymphocytes in primary liver carcinoma. TCRdb used MiXCR to reprocess the multiplex PCR reads, holding one entry per CDR3 protein. The sample contains tens of thousands of distinct CDR3 sequences, over 60% of which appear only once. Sequenced sample: liver tumor tissue from sampling region 1. The receptors derive from a man aged 35 to 55 with primary liver carcinoma and hepatitis B virus infection. Each CDR3 is given with its conserved first and last residue. Each record gives: V gene, D gene, clone size, J gene, CDR3 DNA, CDR3 protein. A D gene is named only where the DNA matches it firmly. Clone size is stated in some rows and not others, as once, few, many or a class when expanded.

v_call: TRBV29-1
d_call: TRBD2
clone_size: -
j_call: TRBJ2-3
cdr3_nt: TGCAGGGTTGGAAGGCTAGCGGGAGGCCAAGATACGCAGTATTTT
cdr3_aa: CRVGRLAGGQDTQYF

v_call: TRBV4-1
d_call: -
clone_size: -
j_call: TRBJ2-1
cdr3_nt: TGCGCCGGCAGCCATGCAGGAGGGTACAATGAGCAGTTCTTC
cdr3_aa: CAGSHAGGYNEQFF

v_call: TRBV7-9
d_call: TRBD1
clone_size: -
j_call: TRBJ2-3
cdr3_nt: TGTGCCAGCAGCACAGGGGATCAGACAGTCCTCACACCAGATACGCAGTATTTT
cdr3_aa: CASSTGDQTVLTPDTQYF

v_call: TRBV5-6
d_call: TRBD1
clone_size: many
j_call: TRBJ1-3
cdr3_nt: TGTGCCAGCAGCTTGGACACAGGGGTAGCTGGAAACACCATATATTTT
cdr3_aa: CASSLDTGVAGNTIYF

v_call: TRBV4-2
d_call: -
clone_size: -
j_call: TRBJ2-7
cdr3_nt: TGCGCCAGCAGCTATCTTCTGGCCTACGAGCAGTACTTC
cdr3_aa: CASSYLLAYEQYF

v_call: TRBV19
d_call: TRBD2
clone_size: -
j_call: TRBJ2-2
cdr3_nt: TGTGCCAGTACTCGACTAGCGGGAAACACCGGGGAGCTGTTTTTT
cdr3_aa: CASTRLAGNTGELFF

v_call: TRBV4-2
d_call: TRBD2
clone_size: -
j_call: TRBJ2-7
cdr3_nt: TGTGCCAGCTGCCAAACAGCGGGAGGGACTTACGAGCAGTATTTC
cdr3_aa: CASCQTAGGTYEQYF

v_call: TRBV12-3/TRBV12-4
d_call: TRBD1
clone_size: once
j_call: TRBJ2-2
cdr3_nt: TGTGCCGGCAGTTTAATGCCGGGACAGGGGGCGGTAGCCGGGGAGTTGTTTTTT
cdr3_aa: CAGSLMPGQGAVAGELFF

v_call: TRBV4-2
d_call: -
clone_size: -
j_call: TRBJ1-5
cdr3_nt: TGTGCCAACAGCCAAGATGGAGGGCAGGGGAGGCAGCCCCAGCATTTT
cdr3_aa: CANSQDGGQGRQPQHF

v_call: TRBV7-2
d_call: TRBD1
clone_size: few
j_call: TRBJ2-5
cdr3_nt: TGTGCCAGCAGCTTAGTGAGGACAGGGATGGAGACCCAGTACTTC
cdr3_aa: CASSLVRTGMETQYF

v_call: TRBV4-2
d_call: TRBD2
clone_size: -
j_call: TRBJ2-2
cdr3_nt: TGTGCCAGCAACCACCTGACTAGCGGGATCACCGGGGAGCTGTTTTTT
cdr3_aa: CASNHLTSGITGELFF

v_call: TRBV12-3/TRBV12-4
d_call: -
clone_size: -
j_call: TRBJ2-6
cdr3_nt: TGTGCCAGTAGTTTTGAGGGGGCTGGGGCCAACGTCCTGACTTTC
cdr3_aa: CASSFEGAGANVLTF

v_call: TRBV6-6
d_call: -
clone_size: once
j_call: TRBJ2-1
cdr3_nt: TGTGCCAGCAGTAGAGGGACGGGTACGGGTAGGAATGAACAGTTCTTC
cdr3_aa: CASSRGTGTGRNEQFF

v_call: TRBV12-3/TRBV12-4
d_call: -
clone_size: -
j_call: TRBJ1-1
cdr3_nt: TGTGCCAGCAGTTCGTGGGACATGGCTTTCTTT
cdr3_aa: CASSSWDMAFF

v_call: TRBV29-1
d_call: -
clone_size: -
j_call: TRBJ2-3
cdr3_nt: TGCAGCGTTACAGGTGGAGGGGATACGCAGTATTTT
cdr3_aa: CSVTGGGDTQYF

v_call: TRBV5-5
d_call: TRBD2
clone_size: -
j_call: TRBJ2-3
cdr3_nt: TGTGCCTGCAGCTTGGTGCTAGCGGGAGGAAGAGATACGCAGTATTTT
cdr3_aa: CACSLVLAGGRDTQYF

v_call: TRBV6-4
d_call: -
clone_size: many
j_call: TRBJ2-1
cdr3_nt: TGTGCCAGCAGTGACTCCCGGGTGGGATACAATGAGCAGTTCTTC
cdr3_aa: CASSDSRVGYNEQFF

v_call: TRBV25-1
d_call: -
clone_size: many
j_call: TRBJ1-4
cdr3_nt: TGTGCCAGCAGTGAATCGGGGGCCCTAGAGAGAAAACTGTTTTTT
cdr3_aa: CASSESGALERKLFF

v_call: TRBV6-6
d_call: -
clone_size: few
j_call: TRBJ2-7
cdr3_nt: TGTGCCAACAGTTATGTGGGGGTCGAGCAGTACTTC
cdr3_aa: CANSYVGVEQYF

v_call: TRBV4-1
d_call: -
clone_size: -
j_call: TRBJ1-4
cdr3_nt: TGCGCCAGCAGCACACCCTCAAGGGGGGCACGCGAAAAACTGTTTTTT
cdr3_aa: CASSTPSRGAREKLFF

v_call: TRBV5-6
d_call: -
clone_size: many
j_call: TRBJ1-2
cdr3_nt: TGTGCCAGCAGCTTGGAAGGAGGGTTTTATGACTACACCTTC
cdr3_aa: CASSLEGGFYDYTF

v_call: TRBV2
d_call: -
clone_size: -
j_call: TRBJ2-2
cdr3_nt: TGTGCCAGCAGTGAAGCAGATAACACCGGGGAGCTGTTTTTT
cdr3_aa: CASSEADNTGELFF

v_call: TRBV5-4
d_call: TRBD1
clone_size: -
j_call: TRBJ1-3
cdr3_nt: TGTGCCAGCAGCGCTTGCGACAGGGCTGGGTCTGGGAACACCATATATTTT
cdr3_aa: CASSACDRAGSGNTIYF

v_call: TRBV6-6
d_call: -
clone_size: -
j_call: TRBJ1-2
cdr3_nt: TGTGCCAGTAGTTCGCGACCGTTTAACTATGGCTACACCTTC
cdr3_aa: CASSSRPFNYGYTF

v_call: TRBV28
d_call: -
clone_size: many
j_call: TRBJ2-3
cdr3_nt: TGTGCCAGCAGTTTCCTTAGCGGCACAGATACGCAGTATTTT
cdr3_aa: CASSFLSGTDTQYF

v_call: TRBV11-2
d_call: -
clone_size: -
j_call: TRBJ1-2
cdr3_nt: TGTGCCAGGAGTTTAGGACGGGGAGGTGGCTACACCTTC
cdr3_aa: CARSLGRGGGYTF

v_call: TRBV6-5
d_call: TRBD2
clone_size: -
j_call: TRBJ2-1
cdr3_nt: TGTGCAAGCAGTTCCACCGGGACTAACGGGAGAAAGTCATACAATGAGCAGTTCTTC
cdr3_aa: CASSSTGTNGRKSYNEQFF

v_call: TRBV28
d_call: TRBD1
clone_size: many
j_call: TRBJ2-7
cdr3_nt: TGTGCCAGCAAGCTAACAGGGGCCTACGAGCAGTACTTC
cdr3_aa: CASKLTGAYEQYF

v_call: TRBV2
d_call: TRBD2
clone_size: -
j_call: TRBJ2-1
cdr3_nt: TGTGCCAACATTGTTGGTCTAGCGGGAAGGGATGAGCAGTTCTTC
cdr3_aa: CANIVGLAGRDEQFF

v_call: TRBV6-1
d_call: -
clone_size: -
j_call: TRBJ2-7
cdr3_nt: TGTGCCAGCAGTGAAATGGCCTTCAAGCAGTACTTC
cdr3_aa: CASSEMAFKQYF

v_call: TRBV10-1
d_call: -
clone_size: once
j_call: TRBJ2-3
cdr3_nt: TGCGCCAGCTCTCCAGCTAGTTGGGGCACAGATACGGAGTATTTT
cdr3_aa: CASSPASWGTDTEYF

v_call: TRBV4-2
d_call: TRBD1
clone_size: -
j_call: TRBJ1-1
cdr3_nt: TGTGCCAGCAGCACTCAACGGGACAGGGGAATTTTCAACATTGAATCTTTCTTT
cdr3_aa: CASSTQRDRGIFNIESFF

v_call: TRBV6-2/TRBV6-3
d_call: TRBD2
clone_size: -
j_call: TRBJ2-6
cdr3_nt: TGTGCCAGCACCCCCAGGAGGCGTGTGTCTAGCGGCGCCTCTGGGGCCAACGCCCTGACTTTC
cdr3_aa: CASTPRRRVSSGASGANALTF

v_call: TRBV4-2
d_call: -
clone_size: -
j_call: TRBJ2-5
cdr3_nt: TGTGCCAGCAGCCCCCCGATGGAGCAAGAGGCCCGGTACTTC
cdr3_aa: CASSPPMEQEARYF

v_call: TRBV11-2
d_call: TRBD2
clone_size: -
j_call: TRBJ2-7
cdr3_nt: TGTGCCAGCACCCGGCGGGGGACGTTCTCCTACGAGCAGTACTTC
cdr3_aa: CASTRRGTFSYEQYF

v_call: TRBV29-1
d_call: -
clone_size: -
j_call: TRBJ2-3
cdr3_nt: TGCAGCGGAGGGGAAAAGGGGCTCACAGATACGCAGTATTTT
cdr3_aa: CSGGEKGLTDTQYF

v_call: TRBV4-1
d_call: -
clone_size: -
j_call: TRBJ1-5
cdr3_nt: TGCGCCAGCAGCCTAGTGAGCGATCAGCCCCAGCATTTT
cdr3_aa: CASSLVSDQPQHF

v_call: TRBV6-5
d_call: -
clone_size: once
j_call: TRBJ1-2
cdr3_nt: TGTACCAGCGGGAAAAAGGCGGCTTCAAACTATGGCTACACCTTC
cdr3_aa: CTSGKKAASNYGYTF

v_call: TRBV6-5
d_call: -
clone_size: once
j_call: TRBJ2-2
cdr3_nt: TGTGCCAGGAGTTACTCGAACAGAGGGCTGGGGGAGCTGTTTTTT
cdr3_aa: CARSYSNRGLGELFF

v_call: TRBV5-4
d_call: -
clone_size: -
j_call: TRBJ2-1
cdr3_nt: TGTGCCAGCAGCTTGGGCGGGATGGTATACAATGAGCTGTTCTTC
cdr3_aa: CASSLGGMVYNELFF

v_call: TRBV6-1
d_call: -
clone_size: -
j_call: TRBJ2-7
cdr3_nt: TGTGCCAGCAGTGAAGCGGGCAGGGTGACCTATGAGCAGTACTTC
cdr3_aa: CASSEAGRVTYEQYF

v_call: TRBV4-1
d_call: TRBD1
clone_size: -
j_call: TRBJ1-6
cdr3_nt: TGCGCCAGTAGCCTCCTCCAGGGACAGAGTAATTCGCCCCTCCACTTT
cdr3_aa: CASSLLQGQSNSPLHF

v_call: TRBV28
d_call: -
clone_size: many
j_call: TRBJ1-3
cdr3_nt: TGTGCCAGCAGCAGTTCCGGCGGAAACACCATATATTTT
cdr3_aa: CASSSSGGNTIYF

v_call: TRBV4-1
d_call: TRBD2
clone_size: many
j_call: TRBJ2-1
cdr3_nt: TGCGCCAGCAGCCAACCGTGGGGACTAGCAGACTACAATGAGCAGTTCTTC
cdr3_aa: CASSQPWGLADYNEQFF

v_call: TRBV6-5
d_call: TRBD2
clone_size: -
j_call: TRBJ2-7
cdr3_nt: TGTGCCAGCAATAACTTCCGGGACTACCACGAGCAGTACTTC
cdr3_aa: CASNNFRDYHEQYF

v_call: TRBV21-1
d_call: -
clone_size: -
j_call: TRBJ1-5
cdr3_nt: TGTGCCGGCAGCGAGCGACAGTTGAGCAATCAGCCCCAGCATTTT
cdr3_aa: CAGSERQLSNQPQHF

v_call: TRBV7-3
d_call: TRBD2
clone_size: -
j_call: TRBJ2-1
cdr3_nt: TGTGCCAGCAACTTAAGGGGAGGGGTAGCACTCTATACCTACAATGAGCAGTTCTTC
cdr3_aa: CASNLRGGVALYTYNEQFF

v_call: TRBV4-1
d_call: -
clone_size: -
j_call: TRBJ1-2
cdr3_nt: TGCACCAGAAGTCTAACCCAGGGGATTGAGGGCTACACCTTC
cdr3_aa: CTRSLTQGIEGYTF